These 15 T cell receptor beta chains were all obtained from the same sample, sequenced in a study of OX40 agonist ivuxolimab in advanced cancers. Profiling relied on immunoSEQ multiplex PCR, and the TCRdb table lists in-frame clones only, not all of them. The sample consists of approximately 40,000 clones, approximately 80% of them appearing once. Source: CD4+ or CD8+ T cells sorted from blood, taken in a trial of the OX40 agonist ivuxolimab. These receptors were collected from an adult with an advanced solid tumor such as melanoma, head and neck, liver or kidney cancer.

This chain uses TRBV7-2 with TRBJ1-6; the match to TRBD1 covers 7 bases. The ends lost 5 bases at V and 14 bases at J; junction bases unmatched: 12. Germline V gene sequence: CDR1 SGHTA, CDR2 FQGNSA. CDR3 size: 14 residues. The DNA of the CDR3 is TGTGCCAGCAGCCAAGGGACAGTCTCGGGGGCCCTCCACTTT. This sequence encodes CASSQGTVSGALHF.

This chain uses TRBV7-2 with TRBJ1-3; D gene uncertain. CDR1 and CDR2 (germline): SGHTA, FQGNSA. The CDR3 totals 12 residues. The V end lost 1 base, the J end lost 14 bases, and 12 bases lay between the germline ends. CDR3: CASSLEGYSVYF. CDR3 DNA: TGTGCCAGCAGCTTAGAAGGGTACAGCGTATATTTT.

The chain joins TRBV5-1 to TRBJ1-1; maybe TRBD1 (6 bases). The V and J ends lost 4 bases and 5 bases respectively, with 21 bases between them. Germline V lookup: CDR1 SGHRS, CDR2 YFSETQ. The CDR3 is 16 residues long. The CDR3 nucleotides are TGCGCCAGCAGCCAAACAGGGTCCCAGGGAGGGACTGAAGCTTTCTTT. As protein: CASSQTGSQGGTEAFF.

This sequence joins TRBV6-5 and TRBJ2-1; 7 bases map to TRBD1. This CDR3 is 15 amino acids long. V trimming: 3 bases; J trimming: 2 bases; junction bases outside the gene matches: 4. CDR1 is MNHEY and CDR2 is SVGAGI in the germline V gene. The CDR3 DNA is TGTGCCAGCAGTTATGCCGGGACAGCCTACAATGAGCAGTTCTTC. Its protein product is CASSYAGTAYNEQFF.

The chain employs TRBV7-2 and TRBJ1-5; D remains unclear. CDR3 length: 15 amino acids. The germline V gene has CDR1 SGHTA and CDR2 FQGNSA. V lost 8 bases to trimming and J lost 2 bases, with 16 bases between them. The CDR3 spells CASRPRAHGNQPQHF. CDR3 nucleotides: TGTGCCAGCCGCCCTCGCGCCCATGGCAATCAGCCCCAGCATTTT.

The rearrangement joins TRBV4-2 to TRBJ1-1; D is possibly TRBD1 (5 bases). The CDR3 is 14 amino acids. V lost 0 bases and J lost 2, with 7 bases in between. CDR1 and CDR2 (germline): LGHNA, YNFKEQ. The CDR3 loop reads CASSQDRVNTEAFF. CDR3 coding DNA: TGTGCCAGCAGCCAAGACAGGGTTAACACTGAAGCTTTCTTT.

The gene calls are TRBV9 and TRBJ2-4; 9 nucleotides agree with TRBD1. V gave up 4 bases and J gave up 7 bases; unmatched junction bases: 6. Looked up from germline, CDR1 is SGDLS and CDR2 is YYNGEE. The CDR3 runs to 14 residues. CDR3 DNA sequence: TGTGCCAGCAGCCCTCGGGACAGGGAGAACATTCAGTACTTC. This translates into CASSPRDRENIQYF.

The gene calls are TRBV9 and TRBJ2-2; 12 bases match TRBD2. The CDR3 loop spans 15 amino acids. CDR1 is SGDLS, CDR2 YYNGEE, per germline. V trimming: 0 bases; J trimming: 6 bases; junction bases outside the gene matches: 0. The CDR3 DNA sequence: TGTGCCAGCAGCGTAGGACTAGCGGGAGCCGGGGAGCTGTTTTTT. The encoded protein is CASSVGLAGAGELFF.

CDR3: CASSPVLAGGLDEQFF. CDR3 DNA sequence: TGTGCCAGCAGCCCCGTACTAGCGGGAGGTCTCGATGAGCAGTTCTTC. The chain has TRBV7-9 and TRBJ2-1; 12 nucleotides line up with TRBD2. The germline V gene encodes CDR1 SEHNR and CDR2 FQNEAQ (reference sequence). V lost 5 bases to trimming and J lost 8 bases; unmatched junction nucleotides: 10. CDR3 length: 16 residues.

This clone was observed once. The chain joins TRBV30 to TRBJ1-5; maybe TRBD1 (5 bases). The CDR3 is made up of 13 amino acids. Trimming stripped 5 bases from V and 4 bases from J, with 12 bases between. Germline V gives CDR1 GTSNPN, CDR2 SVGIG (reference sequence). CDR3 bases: TGTGCCTGGGGGGGGACGGGGAATCAGCCCCAGCATTTT. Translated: CAWGGTGNQPQHF.

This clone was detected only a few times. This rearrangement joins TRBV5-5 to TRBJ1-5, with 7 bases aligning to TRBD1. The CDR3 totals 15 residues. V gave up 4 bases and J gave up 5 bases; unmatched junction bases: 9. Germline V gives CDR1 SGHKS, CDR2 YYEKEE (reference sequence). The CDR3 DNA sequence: TGTGCCAGCAGCCCTGTAAGGACAGGAGATCAGCCCCAGCATTTT. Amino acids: CASSPVRTGDQPQHF.

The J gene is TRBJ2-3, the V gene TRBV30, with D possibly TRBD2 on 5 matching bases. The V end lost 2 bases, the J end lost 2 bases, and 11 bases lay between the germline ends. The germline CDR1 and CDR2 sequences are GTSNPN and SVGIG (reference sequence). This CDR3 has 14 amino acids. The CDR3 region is CAWSSKRNTDTQYF. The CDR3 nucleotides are TGTGCCTGGAGTTCCAAGCGGAACACAGATACGCAGTATTTT.

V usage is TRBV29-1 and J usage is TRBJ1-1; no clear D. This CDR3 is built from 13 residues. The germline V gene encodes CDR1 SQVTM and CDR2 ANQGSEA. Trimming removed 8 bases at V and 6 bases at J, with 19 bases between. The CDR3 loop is CSTTRGSHAEAFF. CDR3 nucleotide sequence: TGCAGCACAACCCGGGGATCCCACGCTGAAGCTTTCTTT.

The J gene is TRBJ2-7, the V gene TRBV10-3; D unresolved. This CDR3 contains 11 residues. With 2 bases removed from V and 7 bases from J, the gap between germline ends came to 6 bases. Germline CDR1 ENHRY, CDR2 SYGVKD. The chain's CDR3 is CAISEEREQYF. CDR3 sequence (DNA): TGTGCCATCAGTGAGGAGCGAGAGCAGTACTTC.

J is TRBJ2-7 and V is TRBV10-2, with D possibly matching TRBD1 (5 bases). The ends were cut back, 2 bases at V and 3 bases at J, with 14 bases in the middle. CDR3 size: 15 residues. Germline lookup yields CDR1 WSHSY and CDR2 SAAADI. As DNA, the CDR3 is TGCGCCAGCAGTGAGCCCCAGGGTAGGGGCTACGAGCAGTACTTC. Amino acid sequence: CASSEPQGRGYEQYF.